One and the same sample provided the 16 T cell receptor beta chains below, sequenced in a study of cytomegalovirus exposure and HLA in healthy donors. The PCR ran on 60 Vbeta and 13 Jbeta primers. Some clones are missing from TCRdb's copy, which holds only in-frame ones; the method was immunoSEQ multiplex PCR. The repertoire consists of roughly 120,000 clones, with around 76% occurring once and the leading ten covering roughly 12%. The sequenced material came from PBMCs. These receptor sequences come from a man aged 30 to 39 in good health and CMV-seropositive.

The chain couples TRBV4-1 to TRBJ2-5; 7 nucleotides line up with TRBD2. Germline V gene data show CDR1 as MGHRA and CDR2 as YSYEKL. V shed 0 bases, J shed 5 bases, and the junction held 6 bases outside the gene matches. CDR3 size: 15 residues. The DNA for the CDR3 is TGCGCCAGCAGCCAAGAGGGGGGGTATTCGGAGACCCAGTACTTC. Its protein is CASSQEGGYSETQYF.

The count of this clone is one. This chain's CDR3 is CASSGTSGLSDTQYF. CDR3 nucleotide sequence: TGTGCCAGCAGCGGGACTAGCGGTCTGTCAGATACGCAGTATTTT. The J gene is TRBJ2-3, the V gene TRBV7-6, with 11 bases that match TRBD2. Unmatched junction bases numbered 5, after V lost 5 bases and J lost 4 bases. The germline CDR1 and CDR2 sequences are SGHVS and FNYEAQ. The CDR3 sequence is 15 residues long.

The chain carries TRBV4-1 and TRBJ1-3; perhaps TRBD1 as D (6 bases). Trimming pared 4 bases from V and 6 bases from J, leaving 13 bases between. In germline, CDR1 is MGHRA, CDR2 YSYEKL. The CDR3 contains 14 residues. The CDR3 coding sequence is TGCGCCAGCAGCCGCCCAGGGGAAGTAAACACCATATATTTT. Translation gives CASSRPGEVNTIYF.

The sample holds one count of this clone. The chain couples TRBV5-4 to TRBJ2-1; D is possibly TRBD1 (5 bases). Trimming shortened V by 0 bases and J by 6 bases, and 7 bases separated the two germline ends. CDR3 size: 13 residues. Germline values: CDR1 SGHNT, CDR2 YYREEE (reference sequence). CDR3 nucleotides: TGTGCCAGCAGCTTGGAACAGGCCAATGAGCAGTTCTTC. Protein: CASSLEQANEQFF.

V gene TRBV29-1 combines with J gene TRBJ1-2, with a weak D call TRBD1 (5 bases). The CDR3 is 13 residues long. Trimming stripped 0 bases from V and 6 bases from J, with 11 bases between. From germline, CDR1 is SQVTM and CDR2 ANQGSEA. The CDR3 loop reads CSVEESGLDGYTF. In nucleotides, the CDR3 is TGCAGCGTTGAAGAGTCAGGGTTGGATGGCTACACCTTC.

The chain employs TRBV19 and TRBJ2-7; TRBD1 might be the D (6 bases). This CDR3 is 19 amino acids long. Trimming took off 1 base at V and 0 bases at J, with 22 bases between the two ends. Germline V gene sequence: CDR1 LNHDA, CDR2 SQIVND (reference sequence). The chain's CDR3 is CASSIASGTISTFSYEQYF. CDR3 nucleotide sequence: TGTGCCAGTAGTATAGCCTCCGGGACAATAAGTACCTTCTCCTACGAGCAGTACTTC.

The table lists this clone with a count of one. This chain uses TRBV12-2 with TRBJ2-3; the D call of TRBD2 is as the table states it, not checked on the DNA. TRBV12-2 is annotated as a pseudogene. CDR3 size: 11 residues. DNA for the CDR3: TGTGCAAGTCGCCAAAAACGAGGGCAGTATTTT. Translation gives CASRQKRGQYF.

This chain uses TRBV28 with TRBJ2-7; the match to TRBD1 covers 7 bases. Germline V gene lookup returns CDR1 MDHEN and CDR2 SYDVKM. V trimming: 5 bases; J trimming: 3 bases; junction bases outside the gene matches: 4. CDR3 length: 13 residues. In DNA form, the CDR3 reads TGTGCCAGCAGTACGACAGGGAACTACGAGCAGTACTTC. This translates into CASSTTGNYEQYF.

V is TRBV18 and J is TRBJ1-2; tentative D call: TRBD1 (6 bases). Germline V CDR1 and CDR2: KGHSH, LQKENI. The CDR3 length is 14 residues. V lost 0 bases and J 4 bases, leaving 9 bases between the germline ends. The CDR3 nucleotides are TGTGCCAGCTCACCACCCGACAGGAGCTATGGCTACACCTTC. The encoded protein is CASSPPDRSYGYTF. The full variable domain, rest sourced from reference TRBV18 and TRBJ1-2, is NAGVMQNPRHLVRRRGQEARLRCSPMKGHSHVYWYRQLPEEGLKFMVYLQKENIIDESGMPKERFSAEFPKEGPSILRIQQVVRGDSAAYFCASSPPDRSYGYTFGSGTRLTVV.

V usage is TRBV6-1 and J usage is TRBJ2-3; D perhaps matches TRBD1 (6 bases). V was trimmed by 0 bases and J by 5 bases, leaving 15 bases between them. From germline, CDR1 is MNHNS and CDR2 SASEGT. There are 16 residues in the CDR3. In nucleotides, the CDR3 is TGTGCCAGCAGTGAAGCGGGGGCCAGGGACGGAGATACGCAGTATTTT. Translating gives CASSEAGARDGDTQYF.

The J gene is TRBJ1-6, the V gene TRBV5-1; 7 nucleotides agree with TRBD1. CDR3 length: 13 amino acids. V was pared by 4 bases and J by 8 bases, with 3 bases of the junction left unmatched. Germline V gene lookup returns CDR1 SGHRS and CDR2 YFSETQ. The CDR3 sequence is CASSGTDDSPLHF. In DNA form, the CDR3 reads TGCGCCAGCAGCGGGACAGACGATTCACCCCTCCACTTT.

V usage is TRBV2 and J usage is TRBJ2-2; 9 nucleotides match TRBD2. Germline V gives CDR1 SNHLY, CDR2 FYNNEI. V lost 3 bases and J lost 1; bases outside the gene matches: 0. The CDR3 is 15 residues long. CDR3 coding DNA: TGTGCCAGCAGTGAGACTAGCGGGAACACCGGGGAGCTGTTTTTT. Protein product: CASSETSGNTGELFF.

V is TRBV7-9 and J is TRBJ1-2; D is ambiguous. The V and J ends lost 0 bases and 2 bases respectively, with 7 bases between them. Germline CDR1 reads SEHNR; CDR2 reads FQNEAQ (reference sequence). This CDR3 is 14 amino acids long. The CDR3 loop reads CASSLAGSNYGYTF. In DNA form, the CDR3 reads TGTGCCAGCAGCTTAGCGGGTAGCAACTATGGCTACACCTTC.

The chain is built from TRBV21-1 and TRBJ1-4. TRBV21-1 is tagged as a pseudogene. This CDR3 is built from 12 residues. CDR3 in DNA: TGTGCCAGAGAAGGCTCGGGGGAAAAACTGTTTTTT. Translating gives CAREGSGEKLFF.

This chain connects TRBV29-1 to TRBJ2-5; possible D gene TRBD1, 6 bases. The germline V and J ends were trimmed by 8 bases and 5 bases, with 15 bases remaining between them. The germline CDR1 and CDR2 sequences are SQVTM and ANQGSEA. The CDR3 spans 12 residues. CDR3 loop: CSTPWQGETQYF. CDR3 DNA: TGCAGCACCCCCTGGCAGGGGGAGACCCAGTACTTC.

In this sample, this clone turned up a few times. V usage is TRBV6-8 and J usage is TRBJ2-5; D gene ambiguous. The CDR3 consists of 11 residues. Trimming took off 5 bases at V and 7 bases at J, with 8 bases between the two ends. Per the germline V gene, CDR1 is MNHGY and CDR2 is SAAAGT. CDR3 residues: CASSEATTQYF. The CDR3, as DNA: TGTGCCAGCAGTGAAGCGACGACCCAGTACTTC.